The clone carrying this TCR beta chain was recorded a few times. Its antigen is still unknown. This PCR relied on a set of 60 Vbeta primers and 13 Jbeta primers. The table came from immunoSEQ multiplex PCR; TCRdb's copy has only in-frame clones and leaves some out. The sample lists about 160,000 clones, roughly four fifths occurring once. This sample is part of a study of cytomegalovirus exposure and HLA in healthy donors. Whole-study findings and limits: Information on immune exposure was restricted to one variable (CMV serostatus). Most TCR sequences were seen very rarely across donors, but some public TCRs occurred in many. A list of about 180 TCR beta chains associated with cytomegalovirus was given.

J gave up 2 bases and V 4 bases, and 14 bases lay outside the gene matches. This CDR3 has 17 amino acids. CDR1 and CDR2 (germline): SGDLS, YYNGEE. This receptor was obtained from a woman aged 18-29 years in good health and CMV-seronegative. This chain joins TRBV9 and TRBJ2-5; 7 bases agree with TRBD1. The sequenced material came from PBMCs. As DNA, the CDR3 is TGTGCCAGCAGCCCCCGGTGGGGGACAGAGTTACAAGAGACCCAGTACTTC. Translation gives CASSPRWGTELQETQYF.